This T cell receptor (beta chain) was captured in a study of Tregs in tolerant kidney transplant recipients. This CDR3 is built from 15 residues. V was cut by 0 bases and J by 5 bases, with 12 bases left in between. In germline, CDR1 is WSHSY, CDR2 SAAADI. Here immunoSEQ multiplex PCR was the method, and the copy in TCRdb shows in-frame clones only, minus some. Found here are tens of thousands of clones, around 93% of them singletons; the top ten hold roughly 0.35%. The sequence derives from a human donor who received a combined kidney and bone marrow transplant. The sequencing here drew on Tregs from blood, taken before the transplant. The rearrangement uses TRBV10-2 and TRBJ2-3, with D perhaps TRBD2 (6 bases). The CDR3 bases are TGCGCCAGCAGTGAGTCGTATCAGGGAGGAGATACGCAGTATTTT. Protein sequence: CASSESYQGGDTQYF.